These 26 T cell receptor beta chains originate from one sample sequenced in a study of blood T cell repertoires in COVID-19. Sequencing used immunoSEQ multiplex PCR; TCRdb keeps in-frame clones, though not all of them. In the table there are some 64,000 clones, roughly three quarters of which are singletons. The sequenced sample was peripheral blood. The source of these receptors is a woman aged 55-69 years with acute or convalescent COVID-19.

The chain carries TRBV7-8 and TRBJ2-5, with D tentatively TRBD2 (5 bases). The CDR3 is 15 amino acids. Germline lookup yields CDR1 SGHVS and CDR2 FQNEAQ. Trimming left V 1 base short and J 1 base short, with 10 bases between. The CDR3 protein is CASSLVDGVQETQYF. As DNA, the CDR3 is TGTGCCAGCAGCTTAGTTGACGGGGTCCAAGAGACCCAGTACTTC.

This clone has ten or more counts. The chain is built from TRBV9 and TRBJ2-2; 12 positions match TRBD2. After removal of 3 bases from V and 7 bases from J, the junction contained 4 bases not matched to a gene. Germline lookup yields CDR1 SGDLS and CDR2 YYNGEE. The CDR3 totals 15 residues. The CDR3, as DNA: TGTGCCAGCAGCGCCTCGGGACTAGCGGGCGGGGAGCTGTTTTTT. Its protein product is CASSASGLAGGELFF.

The chain combines TRBV7-3 with TRBJ2-7, with D possibly matching TRBD2 (6 bases). The CDR3 is 12 residues long. Germline CDR1 is SGHTA and CDR2 is FQGTGA. Trimming cost V 11 bases and J 7 bases, with 18 bases left between them. CDR3 sequence reads: CAGDGGVWEQYF. In DNA form, the CDR3 reads TGTGCCGGGGACGGAGGGGTGTGGGAGCAGTACTTC. Based on the CDR3 plus reference TRBV7-3 and TRBJ2-7, the full variable domain is GAGVSQTPSNKVTEKGKYVELRCDPISGHTALYWYRQSLGQGPEFLIYFQGTGAADDSGLPNDRFFAVRPEGSVSTLKIQRTERGDSAVYLCAGDGGVWEQYFGPGTRLTVT.

In this sample, this clone turned up a few times. The gene calls are TRBV3-1 (or the pseudogene TRBV3-2) and TRBJ2-7; 7 bases map to TRBD1. The germline CDR1 and CDR2 sequences are LGHDT and YNNKEL (reference sequence). The CDR3 totals 13 residues. V lost 0 bases and J lost 7; bases outside the gene matches: 3. As DNA, the CDR3 is TGTGCCAGCAGCCAAGATCAGGACAGGGAGCAGTACTTC. Translated: CASSQDQDREQYF.

J is TRBJ2-7 and V is TRBV6-5; no firm D call. The CDR3 extends over 13 amino acids. Germline V CDR1 and CDR2: MNHEY, SVGAGI. The ends were cut back, 5 bases at V and 0 bases at J, with 8 bases in the middle. Here the CDR3 reads CASSLEISYEQYF. The CDR3 bases are TGTGCCAGCAGTCTCGAGATCTCCTACGAGCAGTACTTC.

The V call is TRBV10-3, the J call TRBJ1-2; D is uncertain. In germline, CDR1 is ENHRY, CDR2 SYGVKD. Trimming took 2 bases from V and 3 from J, leaving 7 bases between them. CDR3 length: 13 amino acids. This CDR3 is CAISEGGYYGYTF. CDR3 coding DNA: TGTGCCATCAGTGAGGGAGGTTACTATGGCTACACCTTC.

CDR3 nucleotides: TGTGCCAGCAGGATGACAGGGGGGAGACAGCCCCAGCATTTT. This gives the protein CASRMTGGRQPQHF. The chain recombines TRBV27 with TRBJ1-5; 9 bases line up with TRBD1. Germline CDR1 MNHEY, CDR2 SMNVEV (reference sequence). The V segment lost 6 bases and the J segment 7 bases; nucleotides outside the gene matches: 7. The CDR3 spans 14 residues.

The V gene is TRBV29-1, the J gene TRBJ2-7; 9 positions agree with TRBD1. J lost 3 bases, V lost 7 bases, and 13 bases had no gene match. Looked up from germline, CDR1 is SQVTM and CDR2 is ANQGSEA. The CDR3 runs 15 residues. CDR3 in DNA: TGCAGCGCCGCACCGGCTTTGACAGGGGGCTACGAGCAGTACTTC. Residues: CSAAPALTGGYEQYF.

The rearrangement uses TRBV3-1 (or the pseudogene TRBV3-2) and TRBJ2-1, with TRBD2 matching over 10 bases. The junction had 9 bases not matched to a gene; V was cut back by 4 bases and J by 0 bases. Germline V gene data show CDR1 as LGHDT and CDR2 as YNNKEL (reference sequence). CDR3 length: 18 residues. The CDR3 DNA follows: TGTGCCAGCAGCCGCGGTAGCGGGGGGCCCAGCTCCTACAATGAGCAGTTCTTC. It is translated as CASSRGSGGPSSYNEQFF.

V usage is TRBV6-5 and J usage is TRBJ2-7; D might be TRBD1 (6 bases). CDR3 length: 13 amino acids. The V end lost 8 bases, the J end lost 0 bases, and 11 bases lay between the germline ends. The germline gives CDR1 MNHEY, CDR2 SVGAGI. CDR3 sequence (DNA): TGTGCCAGCTTGGACAGCTACTCCTACGAGCAGTACTTC. Protein product: CASLDSYSYEQYF.

The V gene is TRBV11-2, the J gene TRBJ1-6; D is ambiguous. Germline CDR1 SGHAT, CDR2 FQNNGV. The CDR3 is made up of 15 amino acids. Trimming left V 11 bases short and J 4 bases short, with 18 bases between. CDR3 amino acids: CAVPREGSYNSPLHF. CDR3 DNA sequence: TGTGCCGTCCCGAGAGAGGGAAGTTATAATTCACCCCTCCACTTT.

CDR3 in DNA: TGCGCCAGCAGGGGACTAGCGGGGGGGTCCGGGGAGCTGTTTTTT. Protein product: CASRGLAGGSGELFF. This chain links TRBV4-3 with TRBJ2-2; 16 bases align to TRBD2. Per the germline V gene, CDR1 is LGHNA and CDR2 is YSLEER. With V trimmed by 6 bases and J by 6 bases, 1 base remained unmatched. The CDR3 length is 15 residues.

The chain couples TRBV19 to TRBJ1-2; maybe TRBD1 (6 bases). This CDR3 is built from 13 residues. V gave up 6 bases and J gave up 5 bases, with 13 bases separating them. Germline V gene data show CDR1 as LNHDA and CDR2 as SQIVND (reference sequence). The CDR3, as DNA: TGTGCCAGTAGCACTGACAGGCGGTATGGCTACACCTTC. Its translation: CASSTDRRYGYTF.

The chain carries TRBV4-2 and TRBJ1-6; D is unclear. V shed 4 bases and J shed 7 bases, with 14 bases lying between them. The CDR3 sequence is 15 residues long. Germline lookup yields CDR1 LGHNA and CDR2 YNFKEQ. The CDR3, as DNA: TGTGCCAGCAGCCGGGAGGAAACCTCCAATTCACCCCTCCACTTT. Encoded protein: CASSREETSNSPLHF.

The chain carries TRBV28 and TRBJ1-1; D remains ambiguous. This CDR3 spans 11 amino acids. Trimming removed 8 bases from V and 0 bases from J, with 4 bases in between. Germline-derived CDR1 and CDR2 are MDHEN and SYDVKM. CDR3 residues: CASLLNTEAFF. In nucleotides, the CDR3 is TGTGCCAGCCTCTTGAACACTGAAGCTTTCTTT.

This chain joins TRBV20-1 and TRBJ2-2; a possible D gene is TRBD2 (6 bases). This CDR3 is 14 amino acids long. The V gene's germline CDR1 is DFQATT and CDR2 SNEGSKA (reference sequence). Trimming shortened V by 3 bases and J by 2 bases, and 10 bases separated the two germline ends. The CDR3 spells CSASRRANTGELFF. The CDR3 DNA reads TGCAGTGCTAGTAGGAGGGCCAACACCGGGGAGCTGTTTTTT.

The rearrangement uses TRBV4-2 and TRBJ2-1; TRBD2 matches 8 bases. This CDR3 spans 16 amino acids. With V trimmed by 0 bases and J by 5 bases, 6 bases remained unmatched. Germline V CDR1 and CDR2: LGHNA, YNFKEQ. CDR3 amino acids: CASSQEASGGHNEQFF. The CDR3 DNA sequence: TGTGCCAGCAGCCAAGAAGCCAGCGGGGGCCACAATGAGCAGTTCTTC.

The chain has TRBV4-3 and TRBJ1-5; D unclear. Germline values: CDR1 LGHNA, CDR2 YSLEER. Trimming cost V 0 bases and J 6 bases, with 12 bases left between them. The CDR3 is made up of 15 amino acids. The CDR3 here is CASSQDGFAGQPQHF. The CDR3 nucleotides read TGCGCCAGCAGCCAAGATGGGTTCGCGGGTCAGCCCCAGCATTTT.

V gene TRBV2 combines with J gene TRBJ2-5, with 7 bases that match TRBD2. Germline V gene lookup returns CDR1 SNHLY and CDR2 FYNNEI. The V segment lost 4 bases and the J segment 2 bases; nucleotides outside the gene matches: 4. This CDR3 spans 14 amino acids. The CDR3: CASSVYGGQETQYF. CDR3 DNA: TGTGCCAGCAGTGTTTACGGGGGGCAAGAGACCCAGTACTTC.

The chain couples TRBV5-4 to TRBJ2-1; possible D gene TRBD1, 5 bases. From germline, CDR1 is SGHNT and CDR2 YYREEE (reference sequence). The CDR3 is 14 amino acids. V was pared by 3 bases and J by 3 bases, with 10 bases between. The CDR3 region has the DNA TGTGCCAGCAGCTATCCGACAGTCTACAATGAGCAGTTCTTC. Translation gives CASSYPTVYNEQFF.

The chain recombines TRBV3-1 (or the pseudogene TRBV3-2) with TRBJ2-5; the match to TRBD2 covers 10 bases. V lost 3 bases and J lost 2; bases outside the gene matches: 9. CDR1 and CDR2 (germline): LGHDT, YNNKEL (reference sequence). This CDR3 is 17 amino acids long. CDR3 coding DNA: TGTGCCAGCAGCCATGACCTCAGACTAGCGGGTCAAGAGACCCAGTACTTC. Amino acid sequence: CASSHDLRLAGQETQYF.

As regards this clone: Compared with germline, one end of the junction differs, possibly owing to a read error. Here the CDR3 reads CASSWTGQETQYF. CDR3 sequence (DNA): TGTGCTAGCAGCTGGACAGGCCAAGAGACCCAGTACTTC. This chain uses TRBV7-7 with TRBJ2-5, with 7 nucleotides matching TRBD1. CDR1 is SSHAT and CDR2 is FNYEAQ in the germline V gene (reference sequence). The CDR3 runs to 13 residues.

The V call is TRBV23-1, the J call TRBJ2-7; 8 bases line up with TRBD2. TRBV23-1 is marked as an open reading frame, function uncertain. The CDR3 contains 14 residues. J gave up 3 bases and V 3 bases, and 4 bases lay outside the gene matches. The CDR3 loop is CASSHRGGFYEQYF. For the CDR3, the DNA is TGCGCCAGCAGTCACCGGGGGGGATTCTACGAGCAGTACTTC.

The V gene is TRBV28, the J gene TRBJ1-5; D is perhaps TRBD1 (6 bases). CDR1 MDHEN and CDR2 SYDVKM come from the germline V gene. The CDR3 loop spans 14 amino acids. Trimming removed 6 bases at V and 7 bases at J, with 16 bases between. CDR3 residues: CASSSTGYGQPQHF. Written as DNA, the CDR3 is TGTGCCAGCAGCAGTACAGGGTATGGGCAGCCCCAGCATTTT.

V gene TRBV7-8 combines with J gene TRBJ1-5, with TRBD1 matching 8 bases. Looked up from germline, CDR1 is SGHVS and CDR2 is FQNEAQ. The CDR3 is made up of 16 amino acids. The V and J ends lost 5 bases and 7 bases, in that order; junction bases with no gene match: 13. The CDR3 DNA reads as TGTGCCAGCAGCCTAATCGGACAGGGTGTGAAACAGCCCCAGCATTTT. Residues: CASSLIGQGVKQPQHF.

The chain carries TRBV19 and TRBJ1-6; D unresolved. The ends were cut back, 8 bases at V and 0 bases at J, with 14 bases in the middle. The CDR3 has 16 residues. Germline V gene lookup returns CDR1 LNHDA and CDR2 SQIVND (reference sequence). CDR3 region: CASQRERSSYNSPLHF. The CDR3 DNA follows: TGTGCCAGTCAAAGGGAGAGGAGCTCCTATAATTCACCCCTCCACTTT.